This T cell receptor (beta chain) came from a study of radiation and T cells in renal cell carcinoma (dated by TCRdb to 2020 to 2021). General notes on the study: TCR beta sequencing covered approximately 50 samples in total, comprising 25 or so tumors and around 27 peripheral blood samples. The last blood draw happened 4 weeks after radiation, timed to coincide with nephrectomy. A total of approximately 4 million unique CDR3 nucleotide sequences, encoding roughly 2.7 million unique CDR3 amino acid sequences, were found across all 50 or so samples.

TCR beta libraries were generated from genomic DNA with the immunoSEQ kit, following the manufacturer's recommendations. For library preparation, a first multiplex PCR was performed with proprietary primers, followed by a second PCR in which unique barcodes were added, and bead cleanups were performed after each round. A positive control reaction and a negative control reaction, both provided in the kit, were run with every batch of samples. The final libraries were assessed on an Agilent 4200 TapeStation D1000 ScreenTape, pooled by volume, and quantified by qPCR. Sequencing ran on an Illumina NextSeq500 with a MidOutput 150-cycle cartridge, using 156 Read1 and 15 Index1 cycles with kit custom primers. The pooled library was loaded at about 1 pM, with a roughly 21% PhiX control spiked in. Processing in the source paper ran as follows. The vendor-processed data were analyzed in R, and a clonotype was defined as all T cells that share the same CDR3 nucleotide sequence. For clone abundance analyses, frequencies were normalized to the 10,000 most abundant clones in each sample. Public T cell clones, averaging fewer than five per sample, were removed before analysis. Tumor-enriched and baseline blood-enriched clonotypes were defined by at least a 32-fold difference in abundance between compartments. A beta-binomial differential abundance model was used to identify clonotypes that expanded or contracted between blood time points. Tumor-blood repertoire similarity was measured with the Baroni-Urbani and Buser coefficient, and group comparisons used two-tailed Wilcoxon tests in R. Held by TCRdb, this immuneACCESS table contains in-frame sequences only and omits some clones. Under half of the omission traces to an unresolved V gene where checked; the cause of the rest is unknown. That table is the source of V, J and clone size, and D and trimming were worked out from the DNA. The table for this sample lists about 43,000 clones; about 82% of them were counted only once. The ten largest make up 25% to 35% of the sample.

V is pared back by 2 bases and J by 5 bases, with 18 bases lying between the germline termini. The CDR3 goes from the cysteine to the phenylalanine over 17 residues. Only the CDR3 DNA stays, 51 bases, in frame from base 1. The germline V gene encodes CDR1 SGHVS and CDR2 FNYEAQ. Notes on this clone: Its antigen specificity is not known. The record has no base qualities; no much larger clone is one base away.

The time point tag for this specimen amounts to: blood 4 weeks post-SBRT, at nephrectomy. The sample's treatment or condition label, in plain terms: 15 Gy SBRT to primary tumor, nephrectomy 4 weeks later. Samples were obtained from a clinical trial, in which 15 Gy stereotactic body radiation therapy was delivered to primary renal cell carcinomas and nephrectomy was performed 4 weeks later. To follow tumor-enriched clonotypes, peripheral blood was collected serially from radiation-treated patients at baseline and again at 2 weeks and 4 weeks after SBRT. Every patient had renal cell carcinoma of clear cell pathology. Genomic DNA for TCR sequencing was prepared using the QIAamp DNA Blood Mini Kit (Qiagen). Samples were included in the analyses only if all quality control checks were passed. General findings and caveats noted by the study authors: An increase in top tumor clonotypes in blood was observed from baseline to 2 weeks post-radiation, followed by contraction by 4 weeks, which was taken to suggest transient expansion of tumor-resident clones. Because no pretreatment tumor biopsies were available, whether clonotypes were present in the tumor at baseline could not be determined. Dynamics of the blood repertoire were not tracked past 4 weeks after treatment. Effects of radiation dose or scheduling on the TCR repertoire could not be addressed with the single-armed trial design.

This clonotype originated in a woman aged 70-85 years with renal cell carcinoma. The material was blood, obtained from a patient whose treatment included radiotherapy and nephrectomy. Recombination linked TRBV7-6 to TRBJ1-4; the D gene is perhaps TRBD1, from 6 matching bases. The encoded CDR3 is CASSLRGLWAQNEKLFF. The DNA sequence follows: TGTGCCAGCAGCTTAAGGGGGTTGTGGGCTCAGAATGAAAAACTGTTTTTT.